A selection of T cell receptor beta chains follows, all from one sample in a study of T-cell memory formation after mild COVID-19. TCRdb processed the 5' RACE reads anew with MiXCR; each CDR3 protein has one entry. The sample has 300,000 to 400,000 distinct CDR3 sequences; 25% to 30% are singletons. What was sequenced was PBMCs or a T cell subset sorted from them (not recorded which). The origin of the receptors is an adult woman who had mild COVID-19 (a few samples of this study predate the infection). Cell type and time point are not known. Each CDR3 is given with its conserved first and last residue. The D gene is left open where the match is weak. Size tells how often a clone was seen (once, few, many) or the class of an expanded clone, and some rows leave it out.

>NA|TRBV7-2|TRBJ2-5|NA
TGTGCCACCAAACCCAGCGGTCCTGAGACCCAGTACTTC
CATKPSGPETQYF
>NA|TRBV12-3/TRBV12-4|TRBJ1-5|few
TGTGCCAGCAGCGGGACCCGGAATCAGCCCCAGCATTTT
CASSGTRNQPQHF
>TRBD2|TRBV4-2|TRBJ2-2|NA
TGTGCCAGCAGACACGGGACTAGCGGTACCGGGGAGCCGTTTTTT
CASRHGTSGTGEPFF
>NA|TRBV6-2/TRBV6-3|TRBJ2-5|many
TGTGCCAGCAGTTACACCCCTGGGACTGTTCAAGAGACCCAGTACTTC
CASSYTPGTVQETQYF
>NA|TRBV5-1|TRBJ2-3|few
TGCGCCAGCAGCGGCGATGGCACAGATACGCAGTATTTT
CASSGDGTDTQYF
>NA|TRBV4-2|TRBJ1-5|NA
TGTGCCAGCAGCCAAGGAGGGCAGAAGAGTCAGCCCCAGCATTTT
CASSQGGQKSQPQHF
>NA|TRBV11-3|TRBJ2-2|few
TGTGCCAGCAGCTTAGGAGAGTACGGGGAGCTGTTTTTT
CASSLGEYGELFF
>TRBD1|TRBV20-1|TRBJ1-6|NA
TGCAGTGCTAGAGGGGACAGCGATAATTCACCCCTCCACTTT
CSARGDSDNSPLHF
>NA|TRBV29-1|TRBJ2-1|few
TGCAGCGTTGGGACCCCGAGCTCCTACAATGAGCAGTTCTTC
CSVGTPSSYNEQFF
>NA|TRBV29-1|TRBJ2-1|NA
TGCAGCGTTGGGACAGTGATAACAATGATGCAGTTCTTC
CSVGTVITMMQFF
>TRBD1|TRBV15|TRBJ1-2|few
TGTGCCACCAGCAGAGATCGGACAGGGACGAGAAGCTATGGCTACACCTTC
CATSRDRTGTRSYGYTF
>NA|TRBV20-1|TRBJ1-6|NA
TGCAGTGTTCAGACGCAGGGTTCGAATTCACCCCTCCACTTT
CSVQTQGSNSPLHF
>TRBD2|TRBV20-1|TRBJ2-3|few
TGCAGTGCTAGCCGGACTAGCGGCAGCACAGATACGCAGTATTTT
CSASRTSGSTDTQYF